These T cell receptor beta chains were read from a single sample in a study of control samples from healthy donors and cancer patients. Libraries were prepared by immunoSEQ multiplex PCR; TCRdb keeps only in-frame clonotypes and omits some of them. This sample has around 59,000 clones, with roughly 90% found just once. Material for sequencing was PBMCs. The origin of the receptors is a man between 40 and 49 years old with colorectal cancer. Each CDR3 is given with its conserved first and last residue. D genes are given only for firm matches. Where a row states a size, it is once, few, many or the class of an expanded clone; other rows omit it.

TRBV7-2	.	.	TRBJ1-2	CASSLDGLSGYTF	TGTGCCAGCAGCTTAGACGGTCTGTCGGGCTACACCTTC
TRBV27	once	.	TRBJ2-7	CASSLSRGAAEQYF	TGTGCCAGCAGTTTATCTCGGGGGGCGGCCGAGCAGTACTTC
TRBV2	once	TRBD1	TRBJ1-1	CASSLTGANTEAFF	TGTGCCAGCAGTTTGACAGGGGCGAACACTGAAGCTTTCTTT
TRBV5-1	.	.	TRBJ2-7	CASSQSIRLQGSEQYF	TGCGCCAGCAGCCAATCCATCCGTCTCCAGGGGAGCGAGCAGTACTTC
TRBV7-9	.	TRBD2	TRBJ2-5	CASSLGTSGQETQYF	TGTGCCAGCAGCTTAGGGACTAGCGGGCAAGAGACCCAGTACTTC
TRBV7-3	.	.	TRBJ2-5	CASSLGGRETQYF	TGTGCCAGCAGCTTAGGTGGGCGAGAGACCCAGTACTTC
TRBV19	.	.	TRBJ1-1	CASSARLLIMNTEAFF	TGTGCCAGTAGTGCTAGACTGTTGATAATGAACACTGAAGCTTTCTTT
TRBV6-6	.	.	TRBJ2-1	CASSKNQGYEQFF	TGTGCCAGCAGCAAAAACCAGGGGTACGAGCAGTTCTTC
TRBV7-7	.	.	TRBJ2-1	CASSLGGVYNEQFF	TGTGCCAGCAGCTTAGGCGGGGTTTACAATGAGCAGTTCTTC
TRBV6-5	.	.	TRBJ2-7	CASGQTGYEQYF	TGTGCCAGCGGGCAAACGGGCTACGAGCAGTACTTC
TRBV2	.	.	TRBJ1-4	CASRSGMSEKLFF	TGTGCCAGTAGGTCGGGTATGTCTGAAAAACTGTTTTTT
TRBV9	.	TRBD1	TRBJ2-5	CASSVGTGGAETQYF	TGTGCCAGCAGCGTAGGGACAGGGGGCGCAGAGACCCAGTACTTC